These 18 T cell receptor beta chains were all obtained from the same sample, sequenced in a study of control samples from healthy donors and cancer patients. Clones were sequenced by immunoSEQ multiplex PCR, and TCRdb holds only the in-frame ones, with some missing. The repertoire has 50,000 or so clones, over 85% of them found once; the top ten carry about 25%. Material: PBMCs. All receptors derive from a woman aged 45-59 years with head and neck cancer.

As DNA, the CDR3 is TGTGCCAGCAGTTTATCGGACAGGGAGGGCTATGGCTACACCTTC. This gives the protein CASSLSDREGYGYTF. The chain combines TRBV28 with TRBJ1-2; TRBD1 matches 8 bases. V lost 1 base to trimming and J lost 4 bases; unmatched junction nucleotides: 5. The CDR3 totals 15 residues. CDR1 is MDHEN and CDR2 is SYDVKM in the germline V gene.

J is TRBJ1-5 and V is TRBV19; 8 positions agree with TRBD1. CDR1 and CDR2 from the germline V gene are LNHDA and SQIVND (reference sequence). V was clipped by 6 bases and J by 5 bases; unmatched bases: 9. The CDR3 totals 15 residues. CDR3 protein: CASSLWTGRDQPQHF. The CDR3 DNA reads as TGTGCCAGTAGCCTATGGACAGGGAGGGATCAGCCCCAGCATTTT.

Written as DNA, the CDR3 is TGTGCCAGCAGCTTGACAGTCAATTCACCCCTCCACTTT. Translation: CASSLTVNSPLHF. The chain is built from TRBV7-8 and TRBJ1-6; D perhaps matches TRBD1 (5 bases). The CDR3 is 13 residues long. CDR1 and CDR2 from the germline V gene are SGHVS and FQNEAQ. Between the trimmed V and J ends, which lost 3 bases and 7 bases, there was a span of 7 bases.

The J gene is TRBJ1-3, the V gene TRBV19; D gene unclear. The V end was cut by 7 bases, the J end by 0 bases, with 10 bases between. Germline V gene lookup returns CDR1 LNHDA and CDR2 SQIVND (reference sequence). The CDR3 spans 14 residues. The CDR3: CASKPGRSGNTIYF. The CDR3 coding sequence is TGTGCCAGTAAACCAGGCCGCTCTGGAAACACCATATATTTT.

The rearrangement joins TRBV4-2 to TRBJ2-5; maybe TRBD2 (6 bases). Trimming stripped 0 bases from V and 4 bases from J, with 9 bases between. Germline loops: CDR1 LGHNA, CDR2 YNFKEQ. The CDR3 runs 14 residues. The CDR3 region has the DNA TGTGCCAGCAGCCAAGAAGGAGCGGGAGAGACCCAGTACTTC. Protein product: CASSQEGAGETQYF.

The chain uses TRBV19 and TRBJ2-3, with D perhaps TRBD2 (5 bases). CDR3 length: 14 residues. Germline lookup yields CDR1 LNHDA and CDR2 SQIVND (reference sequence). V lost 5 bases to trimming and J lost 0 bases, with 9 bases between them. The CDR3 DNA is TGTGCCAGTAGTGCGGGTGCTAGCACAGATACGCAGTATTTT. Encoded protein: CASSAGASTDTQYF.

CDR3 residues: CSANQGNTIYF. In DNA, the CDR3 is TGCAGTGCTAATCAGGGAAACACCATATATTTT. This chain links TRBV20-1 with TRBJ1-3, with no clear D. Germline V gives CDR1 DFQATT, CDR2 SNEGSKA (reference sequence). This CDR3 has 11 amino acids. Trimming removed 4 bases from V and 4 bases from J, with 5 bases in between.

This chain joins TRBV19 and TRBJ1-2, with 10 bases that match TRBD1. Germline V gene lookup returns CDR1 LNHDA and CDR2 SQIVND (reference sequence). After removal of 7 bases from V and 2 bases from J, the junction contained 13 bases not matched to a gene. The CDR3 is 17 amino acids. The CDR3 nucleotides are TGTGCCAGTAATTCGGCCCTCGACAGGGGGCGAAACTATGGCTACACCTTC. This translates into CASNSALDRGRNYGYTF.

In this sample, this clone turned up a few times. V is TRBV5-6 and J is TRBJ2-2, with 7 bases matching TRBD1. V lost 1 base to trimming and J lost 7 bases; unmatched junction nucleotides: 13. Germline V gene sequence: CDR1 SGHDT, CDR2 YYEEEE. This CDR3 comprises 17 residues. CDR3 nucleotides: TGTGCCAGCAGCTTGTTCGCGCAGGGGGTTGATGGCGGGGAGCTGTTTTTT. Translated: CASSLFAQGVDGGELFF.

The chain uses TRBV18 and TRBJ2-2, with no clear D. With 4 bases removed from V and 2 bases from J, the gap between germline ends came to 5 bases. This CDR3 contains 13 residues. Germline loops: CDR1 KGHSH, CDR2 LQKENI. The CDR3 DNA is TGTGCCAGCTCACTACCAAACACCGGGGAGCTGTTTTTT. Translating it yields CASSLPNTGELFF.

The chain joins TRBV7-3 to TRBJ1-5; no clear D. The CDR3 contains 13 residues. The germline gives CDR1 SGHTA, CDR2 FQGTGA. Trimming removed 0 bases at V and 5 bases at J, with 5 bases between. The CDR3 nucleotides read TGTGCCAGCAGCTTAACTAGAGATCAGCCCCAGCATTTT. It yields the protein CASSLTRDQPQHF.

This sequence joins TRBV10-2 and TRBJ2-2; maybe TRBD2 (5 bases). This CDR3 has 13 residues. V lost 9 bases, J lost 5 bases, and 13 bases lay in between. Germline-derived CDR1 and CDR2 are WSHSY and SAAADI. The CDR3 reads CASSTGRTGELFF. In DNA form, the CDR3 reads TGCGCCAGTTCGACGGGGAGAACCGGGGAGCTGTTTTTT.

The chain combines TRBV28 with TRBJ1-5; 9 bases match TRBD1. The germline V gene has CDR1 MDHEN and CDR2 SYDVKM. The length of the CDR3 is 18 residues. The V gene end was trimmed by 4 bases and the J gene end by 0 bases; junction bases not matched to a gene: 10. CDR3 residues: CASSSETGGPYSNQPQHF. The DNA for the CDR3 is TGTGCCAGCAGTTCCGAGACAGGGGGGCCATATAGCAATCAGCCCCAGCATTTT.

The V and J genes are TRBV7-2 and TRBJ2-3, with 12 bases matching TRBD2. The CDR3 runs 16 residues. The V gene end was trimmed by 6 bases and the J gene end by 3 bases; junction bases not matched to a gene: 7. Germline CDR1 is SGHTA and CDR2 is FQGNSA. The CDR3 DNA reads as TGTGCCAGCAGACCTACTAGCGGGGGGAGGACAGATACGCAGTATTTT. This translates into CASRPTSGGRTDTQYF.

The gene calls are TRBV5-1 and TRBJ1-1; TRBD1 aligns across 10 bases. V trimming: 0 bases; J trimming: 4 bases; junction bases outside the gene matches: 9. This CDR3 comprises 17 residues. Germline V gives CDR1 SGHRS, CDR2 YFSETQ. As DNA, the CDR3 is TGCGCCAGCAGCTTGGGTCGGACAGGGGGAATTTTCACTGAAGCTTTCTTT. Translating it yields CASSLGRTGGIFTEAFF.

The rearrangement uses TRBV5-5 and TRBJ2-5; maybe TRBD2 (6 bases). V was cut by 0 bases and J by 4 bases, with 16 bases left in between. This CDR3 comprises 16 residues. CDR1 is SGHKS, CDR2 YYEKEE, per germline (reference sequence). In DNA, the CDR3 is TGTGCCAGCAGCTTGGCCGACGGGGGACCACTAGAGACCCAGTACTTC. Protein: CASSLADGGPLETQYF.

The chain links TRBV30 to TRBJ2-1, with D possibly being TRBD1 (6 bases). Germline CDR1 is GTSNPN and CDR2 is SVGIG (reference sequence). Trimming cost V 0 bases and J 8 bases, with 17 bases left between them. The CDR3 loop spans 15 amino acids. The CDR3 here is CAWSVGAGDRYEQFF. CDR3 nucleotides: TGTGCCTGGAGTGTTGGGGCAGGGGATAGGTATGAGCAGTTCTTC.

Written as DNA, the CDR3 is TGTGCCAGCAGTCTTCACGCACCCGGGGACAATGAGCAGTTCTTC. Translating it yields CASSLHAPGDNEQFF. The chain combines TRBV28 with TRBJ2-1, with D possibly TRBD2 on 5 matching bases. V lost 5 bases and J lost 5, with 16 bases in between. In germline, CDR1 is MDHEN, CDR2 SYDVKM. The CDR3 is made up of 15 amino acids.